The T cell receptor beta chain described here comes from a study of cytomegalovirus exposure and HLA in healthy donors. General observations from the study: The classifier reportedly diagnosed cytomegalovirus status with high sensitivity and specificity.

CDR3 size: 13 residues. This clone was seen only once. Antigen: not known. Method: immunoSEQ multiplex PCR; TCRdb's copy keeps in-frame clones and lacks some. The sample yields hundreds of thousands of clones, just over 85% seen once. Sequencing was carried out using PBMCs. The chain links TRBV12-2 to TRBJ2-7; the table's TRBD2 call for D was not verified on the DNA. TRBV12-2 is noted as a pseudogene. The TCR sequence derives from a woman under 30 in good health and CMV-seronegative. In DNA form, the CDR3 reads TGTGCAAGTTTCAAGTCGGTACCCTACGAGCAGTACTTC. Protein product: CASFKSVPYEQYF.